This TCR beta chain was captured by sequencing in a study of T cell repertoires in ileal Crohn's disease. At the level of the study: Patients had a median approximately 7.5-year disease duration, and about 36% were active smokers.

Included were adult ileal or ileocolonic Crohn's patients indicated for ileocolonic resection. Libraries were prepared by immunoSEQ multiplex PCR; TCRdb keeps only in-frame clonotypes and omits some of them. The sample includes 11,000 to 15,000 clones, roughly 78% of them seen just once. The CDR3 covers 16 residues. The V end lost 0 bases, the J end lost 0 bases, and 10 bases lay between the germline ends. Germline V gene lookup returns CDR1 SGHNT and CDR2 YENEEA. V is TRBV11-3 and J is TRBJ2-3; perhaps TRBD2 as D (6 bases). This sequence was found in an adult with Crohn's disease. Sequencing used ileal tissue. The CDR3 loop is CASSLDGAGSTDTQYF. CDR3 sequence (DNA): TGTGCCAGCAGCTTAGATGGGGCGGGGAGCACAGATACGCAGTATTTT.